This passage covers 27 T cell receptor beta chains from one sample sequenced in a study of vaccination and CD4 T cells after COVID-19. Treatment of the sample: roughly 10-day PBMC culture with coronavirus spike peptide pools or control peptides (ViraFEST assay). These TCRs are of unknown antigen specificity. Cultured CD4+ T cell DNA underwent sequencing with the Oncomine TCR Beta short-read assay. TCRdb ran MiXCR on the PCR reads and lists one entry per CDR3 protein. Among roughly 13,000 distinct CDR3 sequences, approximately 74% were seen once, and the ten largest hold 31%. The source material was CD4+ T cells from blood, cultured in vitro. The source of these receptors is a human donor who had recovered from COVID-19.

The V call is TRBV11-2, the J call TRBJ1-2; no clear D. V was shortened by 0 bases and J by 4 bases, with 15 bases between the two germline ends. The germline V gene encodes CDR1 SGHAT and CDR2 FQNNGV. The CDR3 has 16 amino acids. The CDR3 DNA sequence: TGTGCCAGCAGCTTAGATCCAGGCCCAGGCTCCTATGGCTACACCTTC. Protein: CASSLDPGPGSYGYTF.

The chain has TRBV4-3 and TRBJ2-1, with 7 nucleotides matching TRBD2. The J segment lost 6 bases and the V segment lost 3 bases, leaving 5 bases of the junction unmatched. CDR1 is LGHNA, CDR2 YSLEER, per germline. The CDR3 runs 14 residues. The CDR3 region has the DNA TGCGCCAGCAGCCACTCAAGACTAGCCAATGAGCAGTTCTTC. It codes for CASSHSRLANEQFF.

J is TRBJ2-7 and V is TRBV7-6; D not certain. The CDR3 is 15 amino acids. Deletions cut 5 bases from V and 2 bases from J, with 16 bases between. Germline V lookup: CDR1 SGHVS, CDR2 FNYEAQ. CDR3 DNA: TGTGCCAGCAGCCTCCAGGCCCTTTCGACCTACGAGCAGTACTTC. It encodes CASSLQALSTYEQYF.

This clonotype turned up a few times. The gene calls are TRBV6-2 or TRBV6-3 and TRBJ1-1; TRBD1 might be the D (5 bases). The CDR3 has 15 amino acids. V was trimmed by 5 bases and J by 8 bases, leaving 21 bases between them. CDR1 is MNHEY and CDR2 is SVGEGT in the germline V gene. In DNA form, the CDR3 reads TGTGCCAGCAGTCCCACCGGGACGGCCAATTTGGAAGCTTTCTTT. Its translation: CASSPTGTANLEAFF.

J is TRBJ2-3 and V is TRBV19, with D perhaps TRBD1 (6 bases). Germline CDR1 LNHDA, CDR2 SQIVND (reference sequence). The CDR3 covers 15 residues. V lost 3 bases and J 0 bases, leaving 10 bases between the germline ends. DNA for the CDR3: TGTGCCAGTAGTATCGGCAGGGGCAGCACAGATACGCAGTATTTT. It codes for CASSIGRGSTDTQYF.

V gene TRBV18 combines with J gene TRBJ2-5; D may be TRBD1 (6 bases). The CDR3 is 14 residues long. The germline gives CDR1 KGHSH, CDR2 LQKENI. V gave up 6 bases and J gave up 5 bases, with 16 bases separating them. The CDR3 loop reads CASSPNRVEETQYF. DNA for the CDR3: TGTGCCAGCTCGCCGAACAGGGTAGAGGAGACCCAGTACTTC. Using reference TRBV18 and TRBJ2-5 for the parts outside the CDR3, the full variable domain is NAGVMQNPRHLVRRRGQEARLRCSPMKGHSHVYWYRQLPEEGLKFMVYLQKENIIDESGMPKERFSAEFPKEGPSILRIQQVVRGDSAAYFCASSPNRVEETQYFGPGTRLLVL.

In this sample, this clonotype turned up a few times. V is TRBV27 and J is TRBJ2-2; 12 nucleotides match TRBD2. Losses at the gene ends were 5 bases for V and 3 bases for J; bases not matched to a gene: 13. The germline gives CDR1 MNHEY, CDR2 SMNVEV (reference sequence). The CDR3 loop spans 19 amino acids. DNA for the CDR3: TGTGCCAGCAGTCCAACCGGGCTAGCGGGAGGGTATGACACCGGGGAGCTGTTTTTT. Protein product: CASSPTGLAGGYDTGELFF.

V gene TRBV12-3 or TRBV12-4 combines with J gene TRBJ1-5; D call uncertain. Trimming pared 3 bases from V and 3 bases from J, leaving 12 bases between. The CDR3 runs to 15 residues. CDR3 sequence: CASSLSPRDNQPQHF. In nucleotides, the CDR3 is TGTGCCAGCAGTTTGTCACCGAGAGACAATCAGCCCCAGCATTTT.

The V gene is TRBV20-1, the J gene TRBJ1-3; D ambiguous. CDR1 is DFQATT and CDR2 is SNEGSKA in the germline V gene (reference sequence). Between the trimmed V and J ends, which lost 0 bases and 1 base, there was a span of 16 bases. The CDR3 has 17 residues. CDR3 protein: CSARDPKFPSSGNTIYF. The DNA for the CDR3 is TGCAGTGCTAGAGATCCCAAGTTTCCGTCATCTGGAAACACCATATATTTT.

This clonotype was picked up a small number of times. The genes are TRBV19 and TRBJ1-5; 7 bases match TRBD1. Per germline, CDR1 LNHDA and CDR2 SQIVND (reference sequence). The CDR3 has 15 residues. V was pared by 7 bases and J by 1 base, with 7 bases of the junction left unmatched. This CDR3 reads CASTGDRLSNQPQHF. The CDR3 DNA reads TGTGCCAGTACCGGGGACAGACTAAGCAATCAGCCCCAGCATTTT.

The chain is built from TRBV7-2 and TRBJ2-7; a possible D gene is TRBD2 (6 bases). The CDR3 runs to 18 residues. Germline values: CDR1 SGHTA, CDR2 FQGNSA. The V end lost 4 bases, the J end lost 3 bases, and 25 bases lay between the germline ends. In nucleotides, the CDR3 is TGTGCCAGCAGCTCACAGCCGTCGGGGGTGTCGGCAGTCTACGAGCAGTACTTC. This codes for CASSSQPSGVSAVYEQYF.

This clonotype was seen a single time. The chain has TRBV11-3 and TRBJ2-2, with 8 bases lining up with TRBD1. V shed 5 bases and J 0 bases; nucleotides not matched to a gene: 2. The CDR3 length is 15 residues. Germline V gene sequence: CDR1 SGHNT, CDR2 YENEEA. In DNA form, the CDR3 reads TGTGCCAGCAGCGACAGGGGAGCGAACACCGGGGAGCTGTTTTTT. This encodes CASSDRGANTGELFF.

This clonotype is judged large (0.1 to 1%). The rearrangement joins TRBV28 to TRBJ1-1, with 9 bases lining up with TRBD1. The germline gives CDR1 MDHEN, CDR2 SYDVKM. CDR3 length: 15 residues. V lost 10 bases and J lost 3; bases outside the gene matches: 12. The CDR3, as DNA: TGTGCCACCATTACAGGGGGCGCCGGTGACACTGAAGCTTTCTTT. It codes for CATITGGAGDTEAFF.

This clonotype came up a few times. The chain carries TRBV7-8 and TRBJ1-6, with D perhaps matching TRBD1 (5 bases). Trimming cost V 3 bases and J 7 bases, with 10 bases left between them. The CDR3 sequence is 14 residues long. Germline V gene data show CDR1 as SGHVS and CDR2 as FQNEAQ. For the CDR3, the DNA is TGTGCCAGCAGCTTCGTGGGGACCAATTCACCCCTCCACTTT. Protein: CASSFVGTNSPLHF.

The chain joins TRBV28 to TRBJ1-2, with D possibly matching TRBD1 (5 bases). The length of the CDR3 is 13 residues. Germline V gene data show CDR1 as MDHEN and CDR2 as SYDVKM. Trimming removed 6 bases at V and 9 bases at J, with 17 bases between. The CDR3 DNA follows: TGTGCCAGCAGCGGACATCCTACCGTTCGCTACACCTTC. Translating gives CASSGHPTVRYTF.

V usage is TRBV7-6 and J usage is TRBJ1-5; D possibly corresponds to TRBD1 (5 bases). The CDR3 is 15 residues long. V lost 5 bases to trimming and J lost 7 bases, with 18 bases between them. CDR1 is SGHVS and CDR2 is FNYEAQ in the germline V gene. CDR3 sequence reads: CASSQGVGGRQPQHF. The CDR3 nucleotides read TGTGCCAGCAGCCAAGGGGTGGGAGGTCGGCAGCCCCAGCATTTT.

Only one count was recorded for this clonotype. The CDR3 DNA sequence: TGTGCCAGCAGTGAGACGTACAGGGACGAGCAGTACTTC. Amino acid sequence: CASSETYRDEQYF. The chain couples TRBV6-4 to TRBJ2-7, with a weak D call TRBD1 (6 bases). The CDR3 is 13 amino acids. Per germline, CDR1 MRHNA and CDR2 SNTAGT. Between the trimmed V and J ends, which lost 3 bases and 5 bases, there was a span of 11 bases.

This clonotype was detected only a few times. The chain recombines TRBV7-8 with TRBJ1-5; D remains ambiguous. Germline V gene data show CDR1 as SGHVS and CDR2 as FQNEAQ. The CDR3 contains 21 residues. V lost 5 bases, J lost 0 bases, and 29 bases lay in between. CDR3 bases: TGTGCCAGCAGCCCAATCGATAGGTTATTGCCCTTAGGTCCTAGCAATCAGCCCCAGCATTTT. It is translated as CASSPIDRLLPLGPSNQPQHF.

The chain is built from TRBV27 and TRBJ2-5; TRBD1 is a possible D gene (7 bases). The V and J ends lost 1 base and 7 bases respectively, with 13 bases between them. The CDR3 consists of 14 residues. Germline CDR1 is MNHEY and CDR2 is SMNVEV (reference sequence). The CDR3 region is CASSLFAQGGTQYF. CDR3 bases: TGTGCCAGCAGTTTATTTGCCCAGGGGGGGACCCAGTACTTC.

The chain combines TRBV6-5 with TRBJ2-3, with 9 bases that match TRBD1. Germline V gene sequence: CDR1 MNHEY, CDR2 SVGAGI. J lost 4 bases, V lost 0 bases, and 5 bases had no gene match. This CDR3 is built from 16 residues. CDR3 in amino acids: CASSYSGQGRADTQYF. CDR3 nucleotide sequence: TGTGCCAGCAGTTACTCGGGACAGGGTAGGGCAGATACGCAGTATTTT.

This clonotype was picked up one time. The gene calls are TRBV12-3 or TRBV12-4 and TRBJ2-3; D remains ambiguous. The CDR3 totals 16 residues. V gave up 2 bases and J gave up 0 bases, with 12 bases separating them. The CDR3 reads CASSLLSLLSTDTQYF. The CDR3 nucleotides read TGTGCCAGCAGTTTACTATCACTTCTGAGCACAGATACGCAGTATTTT.

The table lists this clonotype with a few counts. The chain has TRBV27 and TRBJ2-5; 7 nucleotides match TRBD1. Germline values: CDR1 MNHEY, CDR2 SMNVEV (reference sequence). Trimming removed 9 bases from V and 5 bases from J; junction bases left unmatched: 6. This CDR3 has 12 amino acids. CDR3 in DNA: TGTGCCAGTTCCGACAGGGTGGAGACCCAGTACTTC. Residues: CASSDRVETQYF.

The CDR3 loop reads CASSTRQGGNTEAFF. CDR3 coding DNA: TGTGCCAGTAGTACCAGACAGGGCGGGAACACTGAAGCTTTCTTT. The gene calls are TRBV19 and TRBJ1-1; 7 bases line up with TRBD1. CDR3 size: 15 residues. With 4 bases clipped from V and 1 base from J, the junction kept 6 bases outside the gene matches. Germline V gene sequence: CDR1 LNHDA, CDR2 SQIVND (reference sequence).

V is TRBV1 and J is TRBJ1-6; TRBD1 is the table's D call and was not checked against the DNA. TRBV1 is designated a pseudogene. This CDR3 has 14 residues. CDR3 amino acids: CTSSTDSPSSPLHF. For the CDR3, the DNA is TGCACCAGCAGCACGGACAGTCCATCCTCACCCCTCCACTTT.

This clonotype appeared once. V gene TRBV12-3 or TRBV12-4 combines with J gene TRBJ1-5; no clear D gene. V gave up 3 bases and J gave up 1 base, with 7 bases separating them. This CDR3 comprises 14 residues. The CDR3 spells CASSFGWSNQPQHF. In nucleotides, the CDR3 is TGTGCCAGCAGTTTCGGGTGGAGCAATCAGCCCCAGCATTTT.

This sequence joins TRBV12-3 or TRBV12-4 and TRBJ1-2; 11 positions agree with TRBD1. With 6 bases clipped from V and 4 bases from J, the junction kept 10 bases outside the gene matches. The CDR3 contains 16 residues. CDR3 nucleotide sequence: TGTGCCAGCAGACCGGGACAGGGGGTTTCTTTCTATGGCTACACCTTC. As protein: CASRPGQGVSFYGYTF.

The chain has TRBV28 and TRBJ2-1; 9 nucleotides align to TRBD2. This CDR3 has 15 amino acids. Losses at the gene ends were 6 bases for V and 4 bases for J; bases not matched to a gene: 7. Germline CDR1 is MDHEN and CDR2 is SYDVKM. This CDR3 is CASRKTSGYYNEQFF. CDR3 sequence (DNA): TGTGCCAGCAGAAAAACTAGCGGGTATTACAATGAGCAGTTCTTC.